This T cell receptor (beta chain) was identified in a study of T cells in Graves' hyperthyroidism and ophthalmopathy. This clonotype was seen at least ten times. V dropped 2 bases and J dropped 6 bases, with 9 bases sitting between them. The CDR3 is made up of 13 amino acids. From germline, CDR1 is KGHDR and CDR2 SFDVKD. The TCR beta CDR3 regions underwent amplification using RNA transcripts as the source. First-round RT-PCR targeting the TCR CDR3 was performed with the HTBI primer set. TCRdb passed the multiplex PCR reads through MiXCR, listing each CDR3 protein once. The table records about 640,000 distinct CDR3 sequences, around 20% of them present only once.

The chain couples TRBV24-1 to TRBJ1-2, with D unclear. The specimen was blood. This receptor was taken from a man aged 30 to 45 with Graves' ophthalmopathy. CDR3 residues: CATSDSTVHGYTF. CDR3 sequence (DNA): TGTGCCACCAGTGATTCCACAGTACATGGCTACACCTTC.